This T cell receptor (beta chain) appears in the sequencing data of a study of cytomegalovirus exposure and HLA in healthy donors. Study at large: Clustering assigned approximately 79% of the roughly 400 genotyped donors to the Caucasian-associated ancestry cluster. Study-level points and caveats: Most TCR sequences were seen very rarely across donors, but some public TCRs occurred in many.

Of note for this clone: Its specificity is unknown.

PCR employed 60 Vbeta and 13 Jbeta primers. Data came from immunoSEQ multiplex PCR; TCRdb stores just in-frame clones and leaves some out. The sample includes under 150,000 clones, about 80% of them seen just once. Germline V CDR1 and CDR2: SGHAT, FQNNGV. The CDR3 covers 15 residues. Losses at the gene ends were 1 base for V and 7 bases for J; bases not matched to a gene: 1. At the time of sampling, donors were nominally healthy, though unrecorded immune exposures were likely. The sequencing input was PBMCs. This sequence was found in a man aged 40-55 years in good health and CMV-seropositive. The chain joins TRBV11-2 to TRBJ2-5, with 15 positions matching TRBD2. CDR3 bases: TGTGCCAGCAGCTTAGGGGGACTAGCGGGGGGGACCCAGTACTTC. This sequence encodes CASSLGGLAGGTQYF.